This T cell receptor (beta chain) was obtained from a study of blood T cell repertoires in COVID-19. Looking at the study overall: Specimens from acute and convalescent COVID-19 originated in the United States, Italy and Spain. The cDNA or gDNA used as material had been derived from T cells, B-cell-depleted T cells, or PBMCs.

In the authors' methods: Reference gene primer amplification yielded estimated nucleated cell counts. Method: immunoSEQ multiplex PCR; TCRdb's copy keeps in-frame clones and lacks some. Clone size and the V and J calls come from that table; the DNA yielded D and trimming. The sample records about 99,000 clones, around 90% being singletons. The CDR3 extends over 12 amino acids. Trimming shortened V by 4 bases and J by 7 bases, and 12 bases separated the two germline ends. The source material was peripheral blood. The rearrangement links TRBV5-3 to TRBJ2-7, with D perhaps matching TRBD2 (5 bases). TRBV5-3 is flagged as an ORF with uncertain function. The TCR sequence derives from a human donor in a cohort sampled during active COVID-19. The CDR3 DNA sequence: TGTGCCAGAAGCCCCATTGGCGGGGAGCAGTACTTC. Translated: CARSPIGGEQYF.